The entry that follows covers one TCR beta chain sequence. Its antigen is undetermined. The CDR3 totals 15 residues. The V and J ends lost 7 bases and 4 bases, in that order; junction bases with no gene match: 6. CDR1 is MNHEY, CDR2 SVGAGI, per germline. This sample was taken from a study of shared clonotypes between healthy human individuals. Study outcomes and limitations: Naive subsets generally exceeded memory subsets in estimated richness.

Deep level was the assay's run setting. Sorted-subset replicate PCR reactions were performed with about 200 ng DNA, corresponding to 30,000 or so T cell genomes. Only in-frame clones appear in the TCRdb table, and some are missing; sequencing was by immunoSEQ multiplex PCR. The repertoire holds approximately 92,000 clones, 60% to 70% seen once, with roughly 50% in the top ten. The receptor's source is a man aged 30 to 39 in good health. The chain is built from TRBV6-5 and TRBJ2-3; 12 bases agree with TRBD2. The sample comprised memory CD8+ T cells sorted from blood. The subset was: CD45RO+ cells pooled with CCR7-negative TemRA cells. The CDR3 DNA sequence: TGTGCCAGCAACCGACTAGCGGGAGACGCAGATACGCAGTATTTT. It is translated as CASNRLAGDADTQYF.